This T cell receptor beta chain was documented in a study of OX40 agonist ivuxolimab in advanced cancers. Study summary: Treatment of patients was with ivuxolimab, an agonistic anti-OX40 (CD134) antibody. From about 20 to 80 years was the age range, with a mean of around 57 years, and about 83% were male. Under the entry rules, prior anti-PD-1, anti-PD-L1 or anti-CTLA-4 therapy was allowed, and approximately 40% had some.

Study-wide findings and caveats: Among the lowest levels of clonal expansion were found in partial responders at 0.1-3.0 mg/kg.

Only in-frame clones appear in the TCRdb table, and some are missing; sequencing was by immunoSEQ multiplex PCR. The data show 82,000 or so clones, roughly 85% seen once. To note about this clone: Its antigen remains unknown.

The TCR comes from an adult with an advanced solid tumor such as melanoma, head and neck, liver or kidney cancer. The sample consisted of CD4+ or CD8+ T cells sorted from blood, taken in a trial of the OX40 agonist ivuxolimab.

CDR3 sequence reads: CATAGGRRNQPQHF. DNA for the CDR3: TGTGCCACCGCTGGGGGCAGACGCAATCAGCCCCAGCATTTT. The V and J genes are TRBV19 and TRBJ1-5, with D possibly being TRBD1 (6 bases). This CDR3 has 14 residues. Trimming shortened V by 10 bases and J by 2 bases, and 15 bases separated the two germline ends. The V gene's germline CDR1 is LNHDA and CDR2 SQIVND (reference sequence).